Listed below are T cell receptor beta chains from one sample, sequenced in a study of CD8+ T cells in alopecia areata. Assay used: immunoSEQ multiplex PCR; TCRdb lists only in-frame clones, some missing. Of tens of thousands of clones in the sample, around 59% were seen once. Material: NKG2D-high CD8+ T cells sorted from blood. All receptors come from a human donor with alopecia areata. Each CDR3 is given with its conserved first and last residue.

TRBV2	TRBJ1-1	CASSEKTATEAFF
TRBV11-2	TRBJ1-2	CASSARQNYGYTF
TRBV13	TRBJ2-3	CASSLGDSSTDTQYF
TRBV4-1	TRBJ2-1	CASTQPGQGATEQFF
TRBV28	TRBJ1-5	CASNPQISNQPQHF
TRBV19	TRBJ2-6	CASSMGSGANVLTF
TRBV6-5	NA	CASSTADSYEQYF
TRBV7-9	TRBJ2-3	CASSLGPSSTDTQYF
TRBV29-1	TRBJ2-7	CSVAMDSYEQYF
TRBV7-9	TRBJ2-5	CASSRRGQLEETQYF
TRBV4-1	TRBJ2-7	CASSIRDRDHEQYF
TRBV7-2	TRBJ2-3	CASSSLAVSTDTQYF
TRBV5-4	TRBJ2-5	CASSLSGEETQYF
TRBV5-1	TRBJ2-2	CASSFSPLQDNTGELFF
TRBV5-1	TRBJ2-1	CASRYPGQGSGVAYNEQFF
TRBV2	TRBJ2-2	CASSETRGPGAGELFF
TRBV11-2	TRBJ2-7	CASGLSYEQYF
TRBV5-5	TRBJ1-1	CASSPTQGAGMNTEAFF
TRBV27	TRBJ1-1	CASSWGADTEAFF
TRBV7-2	TRBJ2-3	CASSLGPRGLVTDTQYF
TRBV6-4	TRBJ2-3	CASSDKFASTDTQYF
TRBV5-5	TRBJ2-1	CASRQPGLGLNEQFF
TRBV5-1	TRBJ2-1	CASSFGSYNEQFF
TRBV7-9	TRBJ2-7	CASSFRPYEQYF
TRBV4-1	TRBJ2-1	CASSHPGGGGYNEQFF
TRBV11-2	TRBJ2-1	CASSPPPRDLGNEQFF
TRBV7-9	TRBJ2-7	CASTGQGGSYEQYF
TRBV13	TRBJ2-7	CASSLLGQGPYEQYF